This record covers a single TCR beta chain. The target antigen is unknown. The data derive from a study of cytomegalovirus exposure and HLA in healthy donors. The study, taken as a whole, reports: Indistinguishable V segments, including TRBV6-2 and TRBV6-3, were excluded. In a later analysis, DRB1 alleles had the most associated TCRs; HLA-C alleles the fewest. Presence/absence analyses supposed approximately even sequencing depth among donors.

Though nominally healthy at sampling, donors likely had unrecorded immune exposures. The PCR made use of 60 Vbeta and 13 Jbeta primers. Libraries were prepared by immunoSEQ multiplex PCR; TCRdb keeps only in-frame clonotypes and omits some of them. The table includes around 100,000 clones, 65% to 90% detected once. The CDR3 runs 15 residues. V was clipped by 0 bases and J by 2 bases; unmatched bases: 0. Germline assignment: CDR1 SGHAT and CDR2 FQNNGV. Sequencing input: PBMCs. The chain joins TRBV11-2 to TRBJ2-2; 7 nucleotides agree with TRBD2. The receptor comes from a woman younger than 30 in good health and CMV-seronegative. The CDR3 DNA sequence: TGTGCCAGCAGCTTAGAGGGACTAAACACCGGGGAGCTGTTTTTT. Residues: CASSLEGLNTGELFF.